The 17 T cell receptor beta chains below come from one sample, sequenced in a study of graft-versus-host responses after intestinal transplantation. Which antigens these TCRs recognize remains unknown. Here immunoSEQ multiplex PCR was the method, and the copy in TCRdb shows in-frame clones only, minus some. In the table there are 75,000 to 100,000 clones, about 93% of which are singletons. Sequenced material: unstimulated CD8+ T cells sorted from spleen or lymph node cells, taken before intestinal transplant. The receptor source for this set is a human donor who received an intestinal transplant.

The chain couples TRBV13 to TRBJ1-2, with 7 positions matching TRBD1. The trim removed 5 bases at V and 4 bases at J, leaving 10 bases unmatched. This CDR3 has 15 amino acids. Germline loops: CDR1 PRHDT, CDR2 FYEKMQ (reference sequence). The CDR3 region is CASSLRQGVSYGYTF. The CDR3 DNA reads as TGTGCCAGCAGCCTAAGACAGGGAGTATCCTATGGCTACACCTTC.

The V gene is TRBV6-5, the J gene TRBJ2-7, with 7 bases aligning to TRBD1. This CDR3 region has 14 residues. V lost 2 bases to trimming and J lost 3 bases; unmatched junction nucleotides: 4. The V gene's germline CDR1 is MNHEY and CDR2 SVGAGI. The CDR3 DNA is TGTGCCAGCAGTTACCCCGGGACAGTCTACGAGCAGTACTTC. Translated, it gives CASSYPGTVYEQYF.

The chain uses TRBV13 and TRBJ2-1; 14 nucleotides match TRBD2. CDR3 size: 15 residues. CDR1 is PRHDT, CDR2 FYEKMQ, per germline (reference sequence). With 1 base clipped from V and 8 bases from J, the junction kept 1 base outside the gene matches. The CDR3 protein is CASSLVGLAGDEQFF. The CDR3 DNA sequence: TGTGCCAGCAGCTTAGTGGGACTAGCGGGAGATGAGCAGTTCTTC.

The V call is TRBV5-1, the J call TRBJ2-1, with 13 bases identical to TRBD2. Trimming at V came to 4 bases and at J to 10 bases, leaving 8 bases not matched to a gene. CDR3 length: 15 residues. Germline V CDR1 and CDR2: SGHRS, YFSETQ. The CDR3 DNA reads TGCGCCAGCAGCAGAACTAGCGGGAGGGCCGAGGAGCAGTTCTTC. Protein product: CASSRTSGRAEEQFF.

V usage is TRBV29-1 and J usage is TRBJ2-2; D remains ambiguous. CDR3 length: 11 residues. Germline CDR1 SQVTM, CDR2 ANQGSEA. The V gene lost 7 bases and the J gene lost 6 bases, with 9 bases spanning the gap. CDR3 protein: CSANNAGELFF. In DNA form, the CDR3 reads TGCAGCGCAAACAATGCCGGGGAGCTGTTTTTT.

The chain recombines TRBV6-6 with TRBJ1-5; unclear D gene. The germline CDR1 and CDR2 sequences are MNHNY and SVGAGI (reference sequence). Trimming stripped 2 bases from V and 3 bases from J, with 11 bases between. The CDR3 covers 15 residues. CDR3: CASSYGRLFNQPQHF. DNA of the CDR3: TGTGCCAGCAGTTACGGCAGACTTTTCAATCAGCCCCAGCATTTT.

The chain combines TRBV19 with TRBJ2-7; TRBD1 matches 10 bases. Germline values: CDR1 LNHDA, CDR2 SQIVND (reference sequence). V dropped 5 bases and J dropped 3; count of bases not matched to a gene: 7. The CDR3 totals 15 residues. As DNA, the CDR3 is TGTGCCAGTAGTGCGGGGACAGGGGCAAACTACGAGCAGTACTTC. This translates into CASSAGTGANYEQYF.

J is TRBJ2-1 and V is TRBV27; 10 nucleotides align to TRBD2. The CDR3 consists of 15 residues. Germline V gene sequence: CDR1 MNHEY, CDR2 SMNVEV (reference sequence). Losses at the gene ends were 8 bases for V and 0 bases for J; bases not matched to a gene: 4. In DNA, the CDR3 is TGTGCCAGCGGACTAGCGGCCAGCTCCTACAATGAGCAGTTCTTC. This codes for CASGLAASSYNEQFF.

The chain recombines TRBV27 with TRBJ1-5; no definite D call. The germline V and J ends were trimmed by 5 bases and 5 bases, with 16 bases remaining between them. The CDR3 sequence is 15 residues long. Germline-derived CDR1 and CDR2 are MNHEY and SMNVEV (reference sequence). CDR3 amino acids: CASSPQSYGDQPQHF. CDR3 in DNA: TGTGCCAGCAGTCCACAGTCATATGGCGATCAGCCCCAGCATTTT.

The chain recombines TRBV7-7 with TRBJ2-5; TRBD1 matches 9 bases. Losses at the gene ends were 3 bases for V and 3 bases for J; bases not matched to a gene: 2. CDR1 SSHAT and CDR2 FNYEAQ come from the germline V gene (reference sequence). The CDR3 has 14 residues. The CDR3 nucleotides are TGTGCCAGCAGCTTGGGACAGGGAAAAGAGACCCAGTACTTC. It yields the protein CASSLGQGKETQYF.

The count of this clone is one. The chain is built from TRBV5-4 and TRBJ2-5; TRBD2 aligns across 8 bases. The CDR3 is made up of 15 amino acids. After removal of 2 bases from V and 2 bases from J, the junction contained 5 bases not matched to a gene. Germline CDR1 reads SGHNT; CDR2 reads YYREEE (reference sequence). In nucleotides, the CDR3 is TGTGCCAGCAGCTTAGAGGCGGGGGGACAAGAGACCCAGTACTTC. Translated, it gives CASSLEAGGQETQYF.

This chain uses TRBV30 with TRBJ1-1; 8 nucleotides match TRBD1. The CDR3 loop spans 15 amino acids. Germline CDR1 reads GTSNPN; CDR2 reads SVGIG (reference sequence). V was clipped by 1 base and J by 4 bases; unmatched bases: 8. For the CDR3, the DNA is TGTGCCTGGAGTGAAAAACAGGGGGTCAGCACTGAAGCTTTCTTT. Amino acids: CAWSEKQGVSTEAFF.

The chain couples TRBV6-5 to TRBJ2-7, with a possible D match to TRBD1 (5 bases). In germline, CDR1 is MNHEY, CDR2 SVGAGI. With 0 bases removed from V and 7 bases from J, the gap between germline ends came to 10 bases. The CDR3 contains 13 residues. The CDR3 bases are TGTGCCAGCAGTTACTCGGCCAGGGCAGAGCAGTACTTC. Residues: CASSYSARAEQYF.

The chain joins TRBV14 to TRBJ1-5; D unclear. The CDR3 sequence is 13 residues long. With 1 base removed from V and 11 bases from J, the gap between germline ends came to 12 bases. Germline CDR1 is SGHDN and CDR2 is FVKESK. CDR3 sequence: CASSQVDGSSQHF. The CDR3 region has the DNA TGTGCCAGCAGCCAAGTTGACGGGTCGTCCCAGCATTTT.

The rearrangement uses TRBV7-9 and TRBJ2-1; 10 bases map to TRBD1. Germline V gives CDR1 SEHNR, CDR2 FQNEAQ (reference sequence). The V segment lost 4 bases and the J segment 4 bases; nucleotides outside the gene matches: 4. This CDR3 is built from 15 residues. The CDR3 loop is CASSSGTGVYNEQFF. The CDR3 DNA reads as TGTGCCAGCAGCTCCGGGACAGGGGTTTACAATGAGCAGTTCTTC.

This rearrangement joins TRBV5-1 to TRBJ2-3, with 7 positions matching TRBD2. This CDR3 has 17 residues. Germline trimming cut 0 bases from V and 2 bases from J; bases unmatched to any gene: 9. Germline V lookup: CDR1 SGHRS, CDR2 YFSETQ. DNA of the CDR3: TGCGCCAGCAGCTTGGGTCCGGGACTACCGAACACAGATACGCAGTATTTT. Protein: CASSLGPGLPNTDTQYF.

The chain combines TRBV6-6 with TRBJ2-3, with D unclear. Trimming took off 5 bases at V and 3 bases at J, with 12 bases between the two ends. Germline CDR1 MNHNY, CDR2 SVGAGI (reference sequence). This CDR3 has 14 amino acids. This CDR3 reads CASSKSVMTDTQYF. In DNA, the CDR3 is TGTGCCAGCAGTAAGTCAGTAATGACAGATACGCAGTATTTT.